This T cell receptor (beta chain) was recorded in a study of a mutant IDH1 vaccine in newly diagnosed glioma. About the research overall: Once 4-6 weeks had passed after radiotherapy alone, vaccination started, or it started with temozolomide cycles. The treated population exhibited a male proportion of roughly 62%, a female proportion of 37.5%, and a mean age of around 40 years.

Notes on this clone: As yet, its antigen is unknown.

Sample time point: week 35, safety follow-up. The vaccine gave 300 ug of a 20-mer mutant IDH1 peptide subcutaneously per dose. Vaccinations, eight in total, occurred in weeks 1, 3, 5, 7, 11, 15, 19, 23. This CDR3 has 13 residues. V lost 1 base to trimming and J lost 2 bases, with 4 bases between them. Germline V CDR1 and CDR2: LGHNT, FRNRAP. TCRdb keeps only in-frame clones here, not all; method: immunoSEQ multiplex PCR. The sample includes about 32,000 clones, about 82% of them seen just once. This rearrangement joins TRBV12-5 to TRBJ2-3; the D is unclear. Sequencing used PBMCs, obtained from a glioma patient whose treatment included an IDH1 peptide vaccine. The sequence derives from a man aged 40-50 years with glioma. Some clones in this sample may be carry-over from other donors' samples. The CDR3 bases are TGTGCTAGTGGTTTGGGTCCCACAGATACGCAGTATTTT. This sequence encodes CASGLGPTDTQYF.